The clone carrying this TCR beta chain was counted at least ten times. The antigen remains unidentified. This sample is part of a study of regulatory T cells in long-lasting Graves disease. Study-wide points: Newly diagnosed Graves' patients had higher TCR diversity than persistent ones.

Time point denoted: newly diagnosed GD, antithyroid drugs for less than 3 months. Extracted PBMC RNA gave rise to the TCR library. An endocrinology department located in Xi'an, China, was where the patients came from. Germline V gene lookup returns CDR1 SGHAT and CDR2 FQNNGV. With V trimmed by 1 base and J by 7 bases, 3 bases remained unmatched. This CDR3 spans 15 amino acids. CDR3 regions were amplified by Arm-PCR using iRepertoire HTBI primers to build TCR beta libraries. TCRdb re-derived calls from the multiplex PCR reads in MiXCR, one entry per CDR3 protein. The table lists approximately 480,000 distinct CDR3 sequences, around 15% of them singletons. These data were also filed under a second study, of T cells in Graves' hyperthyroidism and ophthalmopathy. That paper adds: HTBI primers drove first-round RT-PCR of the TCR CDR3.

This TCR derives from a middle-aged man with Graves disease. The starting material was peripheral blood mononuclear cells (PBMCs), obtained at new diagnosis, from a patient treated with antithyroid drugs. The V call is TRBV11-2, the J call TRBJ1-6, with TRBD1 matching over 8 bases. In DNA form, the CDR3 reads TGTGCCAGCAGCTTAGCGTGGACAGGGAATTCACCCCTCCACTTT. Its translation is CASSLAWTGNSPLHF.